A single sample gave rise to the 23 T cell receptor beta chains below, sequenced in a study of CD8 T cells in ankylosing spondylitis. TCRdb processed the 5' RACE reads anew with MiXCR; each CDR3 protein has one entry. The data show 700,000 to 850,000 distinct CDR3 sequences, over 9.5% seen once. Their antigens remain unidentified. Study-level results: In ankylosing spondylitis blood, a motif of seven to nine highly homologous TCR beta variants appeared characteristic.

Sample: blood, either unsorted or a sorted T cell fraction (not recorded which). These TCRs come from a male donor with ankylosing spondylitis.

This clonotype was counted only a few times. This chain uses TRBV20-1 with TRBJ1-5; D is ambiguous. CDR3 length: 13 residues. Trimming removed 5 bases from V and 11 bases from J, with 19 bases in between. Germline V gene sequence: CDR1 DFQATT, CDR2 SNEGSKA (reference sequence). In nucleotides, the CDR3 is TGCAGTGCTGGCGACCGGGTCCTAGGGACCCAGCATTTT. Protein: CSAGDRVLGTQHF.

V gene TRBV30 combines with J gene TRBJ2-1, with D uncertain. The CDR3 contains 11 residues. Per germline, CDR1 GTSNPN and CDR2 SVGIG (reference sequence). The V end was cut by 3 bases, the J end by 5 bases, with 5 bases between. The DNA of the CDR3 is TGTGCCTGGAGCTTTAACAATGAGCAGTTCTTC. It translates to CAWSFNNEQFF.

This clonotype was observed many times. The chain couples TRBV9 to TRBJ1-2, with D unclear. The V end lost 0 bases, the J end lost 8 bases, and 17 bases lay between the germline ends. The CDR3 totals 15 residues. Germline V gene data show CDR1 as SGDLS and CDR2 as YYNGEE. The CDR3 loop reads CASSVGWGELGGYTF. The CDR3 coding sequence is TGTGCCAGCAGCGTAGGATGGGGAGAGCTTGGAGGCTACACCTTC.

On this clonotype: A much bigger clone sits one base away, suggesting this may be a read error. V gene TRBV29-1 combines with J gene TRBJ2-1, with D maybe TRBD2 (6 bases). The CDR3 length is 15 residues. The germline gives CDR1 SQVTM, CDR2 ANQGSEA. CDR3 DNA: TGCAGCGTTGAGTCGGGGGTCGGGTCCTACAATGAGCGGTTCTTC. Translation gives CSVESGVGSYNERFF.

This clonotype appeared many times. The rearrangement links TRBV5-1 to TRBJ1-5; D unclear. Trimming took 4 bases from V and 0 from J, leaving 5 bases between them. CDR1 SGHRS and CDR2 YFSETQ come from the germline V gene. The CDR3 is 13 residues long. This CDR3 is CASSELSNQPQHF. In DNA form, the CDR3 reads TGCGCCAGCAGCGAGCTTAGCAATCAGCCCCAGCATTTT.

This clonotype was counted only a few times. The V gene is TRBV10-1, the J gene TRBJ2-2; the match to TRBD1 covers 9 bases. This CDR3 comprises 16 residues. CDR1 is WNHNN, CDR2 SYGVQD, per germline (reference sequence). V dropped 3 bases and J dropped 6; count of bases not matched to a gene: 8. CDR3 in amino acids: CASSDPGTGISGELFF. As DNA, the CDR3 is TGCGCCAGCAGTGACCCAGGGACAGGGATATCCGGGGAGCTGTTTTTT.

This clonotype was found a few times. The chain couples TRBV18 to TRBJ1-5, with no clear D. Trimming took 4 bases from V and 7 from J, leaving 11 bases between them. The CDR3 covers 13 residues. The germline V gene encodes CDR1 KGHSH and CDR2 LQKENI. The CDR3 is CASSQSEKQPQHF. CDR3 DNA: TGTGCCAGCTCACAATCCGAGAAGCAGCCCCAGCATTTT.

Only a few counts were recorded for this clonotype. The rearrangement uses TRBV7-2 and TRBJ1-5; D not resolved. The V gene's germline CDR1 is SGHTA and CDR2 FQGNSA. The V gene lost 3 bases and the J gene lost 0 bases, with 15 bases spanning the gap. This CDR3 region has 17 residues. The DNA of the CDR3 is TGTGCCAGCAGCTTCCTTGGAAGCGCTTATAGCAATCAGCCCCAGCATTTT. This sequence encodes CASSFLGSAYSNQPQHF.

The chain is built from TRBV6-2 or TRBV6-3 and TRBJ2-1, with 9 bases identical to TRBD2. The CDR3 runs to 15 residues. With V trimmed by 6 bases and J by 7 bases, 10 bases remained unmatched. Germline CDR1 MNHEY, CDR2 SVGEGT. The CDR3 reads CASRDSGRLVNEQFF. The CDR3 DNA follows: TGTGCCAGCAGGGATAGCGGGAGACTCGTGAATGAGCAGTTCTTC.

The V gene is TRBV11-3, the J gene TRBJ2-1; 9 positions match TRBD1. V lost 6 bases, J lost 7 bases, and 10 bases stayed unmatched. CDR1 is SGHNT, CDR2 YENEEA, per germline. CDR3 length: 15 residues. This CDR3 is CASSFPDRGRNEQFF. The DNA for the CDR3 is TGTGCCAGCAGTTTTCCGGACAGGGGAAGGAATGAGCAGTTCTTC.

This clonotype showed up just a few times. The CDR3 nucleotides are TGTGCCAGCAGCTTGTCTCCGGATGGGGGAAACGAGCAGTACTTC. Its translation: CASSLSPDGGNEQYF. The chain joins TRBV7-9 to TRBJ2-7; D tentatively reads TRBD1 or TRBD2 (5 bases each). The CDR3 runs 15 residues. Per the germline V gene, CDR1 is SEHNR and CDR2 is FQNEAQ (reference sequence). Trimming took off 3 bases at V and 5 bases at J, with 17 bases between the two ends.

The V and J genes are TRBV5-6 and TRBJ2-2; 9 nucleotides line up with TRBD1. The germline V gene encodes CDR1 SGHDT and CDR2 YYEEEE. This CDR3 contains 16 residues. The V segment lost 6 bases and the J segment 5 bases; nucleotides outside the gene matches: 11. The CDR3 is CASTGLGDRETGELFF. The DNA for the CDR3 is TGTGCCAGCACGGGTCTGGGGGACAGGGAGACCGGGGAGCTGTTTTTT.

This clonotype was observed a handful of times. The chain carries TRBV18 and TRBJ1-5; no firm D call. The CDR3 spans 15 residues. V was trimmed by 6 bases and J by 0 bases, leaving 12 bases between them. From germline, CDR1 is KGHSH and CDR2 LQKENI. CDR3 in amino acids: CASSPVGYSNQPQHF. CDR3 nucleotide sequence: TGTGCCAGCTCTCCGGTTGGATATAGCAATCAGCCCCAGCATTTT.

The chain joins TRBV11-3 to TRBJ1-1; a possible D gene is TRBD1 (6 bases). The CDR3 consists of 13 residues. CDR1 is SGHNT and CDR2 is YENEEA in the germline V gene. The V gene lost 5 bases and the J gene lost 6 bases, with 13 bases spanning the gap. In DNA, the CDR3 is TGTGCCAGCAGCAGAGGGGGTTTCTCTGAAGCTTTCTTT. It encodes CASSRGGFSEAFF.

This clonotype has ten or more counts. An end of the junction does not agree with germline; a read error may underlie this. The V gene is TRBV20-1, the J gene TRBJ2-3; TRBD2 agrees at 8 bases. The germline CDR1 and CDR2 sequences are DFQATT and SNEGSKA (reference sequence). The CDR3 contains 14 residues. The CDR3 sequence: CSARAGLEGTTQYF. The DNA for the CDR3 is TGCAGTGCCAGAGCGGGACTAGAGGGTACTACGCAGTATTTT.

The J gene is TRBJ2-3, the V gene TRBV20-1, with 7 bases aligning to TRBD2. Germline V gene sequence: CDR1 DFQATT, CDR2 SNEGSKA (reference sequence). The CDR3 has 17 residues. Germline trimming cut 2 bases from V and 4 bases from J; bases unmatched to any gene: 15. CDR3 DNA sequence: TGCAGTGCTAGAAATCCCGGGGGGATCGGGTCCCCAGATACGCAGTATTTT. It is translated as CSARNPGGIGSPDTQYF.

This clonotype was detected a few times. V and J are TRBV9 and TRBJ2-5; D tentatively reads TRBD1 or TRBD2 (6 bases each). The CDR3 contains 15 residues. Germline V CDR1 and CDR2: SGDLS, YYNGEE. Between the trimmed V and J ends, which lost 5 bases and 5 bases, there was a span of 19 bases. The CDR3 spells CASSSGAGTKETQYF. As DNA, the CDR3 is TGTGCCAGCAGTTCGGGGGCAGGGACGAAGGAGACCCAGTACTTC.

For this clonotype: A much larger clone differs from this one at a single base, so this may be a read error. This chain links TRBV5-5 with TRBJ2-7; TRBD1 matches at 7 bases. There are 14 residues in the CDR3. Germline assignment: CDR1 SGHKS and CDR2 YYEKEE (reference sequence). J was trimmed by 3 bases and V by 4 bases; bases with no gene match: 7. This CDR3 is CASSHRDSFYEQYF. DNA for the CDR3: TGTGCCAGCAGCCACCGGGACAGCTTCTACGAGCAGTACTTC.

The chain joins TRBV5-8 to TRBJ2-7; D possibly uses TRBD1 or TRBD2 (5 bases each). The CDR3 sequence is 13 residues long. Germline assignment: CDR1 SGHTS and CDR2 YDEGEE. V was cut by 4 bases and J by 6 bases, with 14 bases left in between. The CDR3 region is CASSPGDLCEQYF. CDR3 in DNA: TGTGCCAGCAGCCCTGGGGACCTCTGCGAGCAGTACTTC.

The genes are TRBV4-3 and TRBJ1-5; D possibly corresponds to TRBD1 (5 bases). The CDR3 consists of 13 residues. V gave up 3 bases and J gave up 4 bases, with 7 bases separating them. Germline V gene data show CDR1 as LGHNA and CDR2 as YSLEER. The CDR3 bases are TGCGCCAGCAGCCAGAACAGGAATCAGCCCCAGCATTTT. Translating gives CASSQNRNQPQHF.

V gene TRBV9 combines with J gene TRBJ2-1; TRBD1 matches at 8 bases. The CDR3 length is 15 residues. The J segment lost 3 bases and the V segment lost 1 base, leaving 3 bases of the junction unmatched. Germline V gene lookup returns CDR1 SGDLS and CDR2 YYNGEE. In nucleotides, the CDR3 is TGTGCCAGCAGCGTACAGGGGGCGAACTACAATGAGCAGTTCTTC. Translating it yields CASSVQGANYNEQFF.

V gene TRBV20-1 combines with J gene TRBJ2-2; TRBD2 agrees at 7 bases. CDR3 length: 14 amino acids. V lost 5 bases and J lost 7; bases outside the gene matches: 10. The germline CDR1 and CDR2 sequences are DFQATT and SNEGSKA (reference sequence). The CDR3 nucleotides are TGCAGTGCTTTTACCCCAGCGGGGAGCGGGGAGCTGTTTTTT. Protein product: CSAFTPAGSGELFF.

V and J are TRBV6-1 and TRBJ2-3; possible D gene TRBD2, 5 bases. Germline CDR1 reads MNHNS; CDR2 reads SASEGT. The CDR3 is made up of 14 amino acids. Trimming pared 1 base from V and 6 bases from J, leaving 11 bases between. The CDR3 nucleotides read TGTGCCAGCAGTGAAGTTCTCCGAGGGGATACGCAGTATTTT. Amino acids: CASSEVLRGDTQYF.